This T cell receptor beta chain was captured in a study of beta chain features in type 1 diabetes. The study's findings and limits: Shorter TCRB CDR3s, moderately but significantly so, marked every one of the four CD4+ subsets in Type 1 diabetes patients.

CD45RO/CCR7/CD25/CD127/CD95/CD27 separated CD4+ naive, central memory, regulatory and stem cell-like memory cells by sorting. Sorted cells reached over 95% purity in every population. Remarks on this clone: Its antigen is not known.

Sequenced material consisted of expressed TCRB transcripts (all of the isolated RNA was reverse transcribed). For naive, central memory and regulatory T cell samples, reads averaged around 3.6 million. Produced via immunoSEQ multiplex PCR; TCRdb's table is partial and in-frame only. The sample consists of approximately 250,000 clones, less than 15% of them appearing once. Germline loops: CDR1 SGHTA, CDR2 FQGNSA. There are 17 residues in the CDR3. V gave up 6 bases and J gave up 4 bases; unmatched junction bases: 13. V gene TRBV7-2 combines with J gene TRBJ2-7, with 12 bases matching TRBD2. Sequences were obtained from naive CD4+ T cells from blood. The source of this sequence is a woman between 40 and 50 years old in good health. CDR3 sequence: CASSPLAGGYLSYEQYF. The CDR3 coding sequence is TGTGCCAGCAGTCCACTAGCGGGGGGATACCTAAGTTACGAGCAGTACTTC.